This T cell receptor (beta chain) was captured by sequencing in a study of identifying expanded T cells in peripheral blood. Notes on the study in general: Over approximately two and four weeks, about 15 and 19 clones changed, versus around 1.2 between replicates.

For this clone: Its cognate antigen is unknown.

CDR1 is MGHDK and CDR2 is SYGVNS in the germline V gene. Trimming took 4 bases from V and 13 from J, leaving 7 bases between them. This CDR3 has 9 residues. The protocol was immunoSEQ multiplex PCR, while the TCRdb copy is restricted to in-frame clones and leaves out a portion. There are approximately 75,000 clones in the sample; roughly nine tenths occur only once, and 3% to 3.5% lies in the top ten. The source material was blood. The rearrangement uses TRBV25-1 and TRBJ2-5, with D unclear. This TCR was recovered from a person aged 18 to 70 in good health. The CDR3 sequence: CASSGHLYF. The CDR3 bases are TGTGCCAGCAGTGGACACTTGTACTTC.